This is a list of T cell receptor beta chains from one sample in a study of CD8+ T cells in alopecia areata. Assay used: immunoSEQ multiplex PCR; TCRdb lists only in-frame clones, some missing. The sample shows roughly 92,000 clones, around 70% of them seen only once. The sample in question was CD8+ T cells sorted from blood, obtained at roughly week 45, from a patient treated with tofacitinib. Every receptor here comes from a human donor with alopecia areata. Both conserved end residues are part of each CDR3. D genes are given only for firm matches. Clone size is shown for a subset of rows, as once, few, many or a class of expanded clone.

D gene	V gene	clone size	J gene	CDR3 protein	CDR3 DNA
TRBD1	TRBV4-3	-	TRBJ1-2	CASSQDQAPQGFVAYGYTF	TGCGCCAGCAGCCAAGATCAGGCCCCACAGGGGTTCGTTGCCTATGGCTACACCTTC
-	TRBV14	-	TRBJ1-2	CASSQGGAASYTF	TGTGCCAGCAGCCAAGGAGGGGCCGCGAGCTACACCTTC
-	TRBV12-5	-	TRBJ1-2	CASGSTARAPNYGYTF	TGTGCTAGTGGTTCGACTGCCCGAGCCCCTAACTATGGCTACACCTTC
TRBD1	TRBV29-1	-	TRBJ1-5	CSVEGQAYQPQHF	TGCAGCGTTGAGGGACAGGCCTATCAGCCCCAGCATTTT
-	TRBV15	-	TRBJ2-3	CATSRGGDGSTQYF	TGTGCCACCAGCAGGGGAGGTGATGGGAGTACGCAGTATTTT
TRBD2	TRBV14	few	TRBJ2-1	CASSQGLAGGYNEQFF	TGTGCCAGCAGCCAAGGCCTAGCGGGGGGCTACAATGAGCAGTTCTTC
TRBD2	TRBV27	-	TRBJ2-3	CASSPGTRGDTQYF	TGTGCCAGCAGTCCCGGGACTAGGGGAGATACGCAGTATTTT
TRBD1	TRBV29-1	-	TRBJ1-1	CSVPGQGDPEAFF	TGCAGCGTGCCGGGACAGGGGGACCCTGAAGCTTTCTTT
-	TRBV19	once	TRBJ1-2	CASSSDLDSMNYGYTF	TGTGCCAGTAGTAGCGATTTGGACAGCATGAACTATGGCTACACCTTC
TRBD1	TRBV29-1	few	TRBJ2-3	CSVGVWDRGTDTQYF	TGCAGCGTTGGGGTTTGGGACAGAGGCACAGATACGCAGTATTTT